One and the same sample provided the 9 T cell receptor beta chains below, sequenced in a study of blood T cell repertoires in COVID-19. Profiled with immunoSEQ multiplex PCR; TCRdb holds only in-frame clones, not every one. The sample carries roughly 120,000 clones, 55% to 75% recorded once. The sample consisted of peripheral blood. Receptors originate from a human donor with acute or convalescent COVID-19. The donor label of this sample is uncertain.

This rearrangement joins TRBV20-1 to TRBJ1-1; 7 nucleotides line up with TRBD1. The V gene's germline CDR1 is DFQATT and CDR2 SNEGSKA (reference sequence). The V segment lost 3 bases and the J segment 4 bases; nucleotides outside the gene matches: 2. The CDR3 is 12 amino acids. The CDR3 DNA is TGCAGTGCTAGTTACAGGGGCACTGAAGCTTTCTTT. Translating gives CSASYRGTEAFF.

The chain employs TRBV7-9 and TRBJ1-2, with TRBD1 matching 10 bases. This CDR3 contains 15 residues. Germline V gene lookup returns CDR1 SEHNR and CDR2 FQNEAQ (reference sequence). V lost 6 bases and J lost 8; bases outside the gene matches: 12. The CDR3 DNA reads TGTGCCAGCAGTCTTACTTCGGGGACAGGGGAAGGCTACACCTTC. Amino acid sequence: CASSLTSGTGEGYTF.

J is TRBJ1-1 and V is TRBV6-5, with a tentative D call TRBD1 (5 bases). The CDR3 has 14 amino acids. Per the germline V gene, CDR1 is MNHEY and CDR2 is SVGAGI. V was clipped by 4 bases and J by 0 bases, with 9 bases between them. CDR3 sequence reads: CASSSTVMNTEAFF. CDR3 DNA sequence: TGTGCCAGCAGTTCGACAGTTATGAACACTGAAGCTTTCTTT.

The V gene is TRBV19, the J gene TRBJ1-5, with TRBD1 identical over 9 bases. This CDR3 is 16 amino acids long. V lost 2 bases to trimming and J lost 4 bases; unmatched junction nucleotides: 6. Germline V gives CDR1 LNHDA, CDR2 SQIVND (reference sequence). CDR3 amino acids: CASSIPYRGRNQPQHF. The CDR3, as DNA: TGTGCCAGTAGTATACCGTACAGGGGGCGGAATCAGCCCCAGCATTTT.

The chain is built from TRBV5-8 and TRBJ1-4; TRBD1 aligns across 9 bases. CDR1 and CDR2 from the germline V gene are SGHTS and YDEGEE. The V gene end was trimmed by 1 base and the J gene end by 8 bases; junction bases not matched to a gene: 9. This CDR3 is 16 amino acids long. The CDR3 protein is CASSLHPGQGREKLFF. DNA of the CDR3: TGTGCCAGCAGCTTGCACCCGGGACAGGGCAGAGAAAAACTGTTTTTT.

The chain joins TRBV28 to TRBJ1-4, with D unresolved. The CDR3 is 18 residues long. Trimming took off 7 bases at V and 2 bases at J, with 23 bases between the two ends. Germline V gene sequence: CDR1 MDHEN, CDR2 SYDVKM. CDR3 DNA sequence: TGTGCCAGCACCGCCGTCTTCAAGGTACCCAGGACTAATGAAAAACTGTTTTTT. Amino acids: CASTAVFKVPRTNEKLFF.

The chain employs TRBV2 and TRBJ2-1; 14 bases are a match to TRBD2. Trimming removed 4 bases from V and 5 bases from J; junction bases left unmatched: 4. CDR1 and CDR2 (germline): SNHLY, FYNNEI. This CDR3 has 16 residues. CDR3 in amino acids: CASSVRLAGGNNEQFF. The DNA of the CDR3 is TGTGCCAGCAGTGTGAGACTAGCGGGGGGGAACAATGAGCAGTTCTTC.

The chain couples TRBV10-1 to TRBJ1-5, with a possible D match to TRBD1 (6 bases). This CDR3 has 14 amino acids. Germline values: CDR1 WNHNN, CDR2 SYGVQD (reference sequence). Trimming took off 4 bases at V and 5 bases at J, with 12 bases between the two ends. The CDR3 DNA is TGCGCCAGCAGTGGTGGGGGCCCGGATCAGCCCCAGCATTTT. Translating it yields CASSGGGPDQPQHF.

The chain has TRBV6-2 or TRBV6-3 and TRBJ2-6; no reliable D call. This CDR3 region has 17 residues. Germline lookup yields CDR1 MNHEY and CDR2 SVGEGT. The V gene lost 0 bases and the J gene lost 2 bases, with 11 bases spanning the gap. CDR3 protein: CASSYSKWQTGANVLTF. The CDR3 DNA is TGTGCCAGCAGTTACTCGAAGTGGCAGACTGGGGCCAACGTCCTGACTTTC.